Described below is a single T cell receptor beta chain sequence and its context. The data derive from a study of blood T cell repertoires in COVID-19. At the level of the study: Sources were T cells, B-cell-depleted T cells, or PBMCs; the material itself was cDNA or gDNA.

Those enrolled, adults aged about 18 to 95 years, came from around 25 US areas. Cohorts were based on clinical histories the participants reported. Losses at the gene ends were 4 bases for V and 0 bases for J; bases not matched to a gene: 14. The CDR3 extends over 19 amino acids. Germline assignment: CDR1 SGHTA and CDR2 FQGTGA. Per the original data handling: Reference gene primer amplification gave estimated nucleated cell counts. Some clones are missing from TCRdb's copy, which holds only in-frame ones; the method was immunoSEQ multiplex PCR. V, J and clone size reflect that table, while D and trimming were determined from the DNA. The data contain 200,000 or so clones, roughly 87% of them singletons.

Sequencing was performed on PBMCs or T cells enriched from blood (not recorded which). The rearrangement links TRBV7-3 to TRBJ2-1, with 8 bases matching TRBD2. This TCR was recovered from a woman in her forties with acute COVID-19. The CDR3: CASSSRAGLAGNSYNEQFF. CDR3 nucleotide sequence: TGTGCCAGCAGCTCCCGGGCGGGGCTAGCGGGCAACTCCTACAATGAGCAGTTCTTC.